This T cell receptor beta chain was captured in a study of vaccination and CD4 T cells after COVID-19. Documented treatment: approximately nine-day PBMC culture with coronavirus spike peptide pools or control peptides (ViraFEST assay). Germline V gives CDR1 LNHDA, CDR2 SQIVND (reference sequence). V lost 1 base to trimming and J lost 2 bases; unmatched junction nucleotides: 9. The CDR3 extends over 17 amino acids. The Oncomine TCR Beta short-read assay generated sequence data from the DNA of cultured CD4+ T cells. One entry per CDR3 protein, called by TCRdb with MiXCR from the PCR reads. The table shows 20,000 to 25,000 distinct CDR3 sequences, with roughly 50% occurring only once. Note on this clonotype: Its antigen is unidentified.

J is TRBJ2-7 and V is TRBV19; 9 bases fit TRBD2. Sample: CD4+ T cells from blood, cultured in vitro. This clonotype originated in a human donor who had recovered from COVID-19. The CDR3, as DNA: TGTGCCAGTAGTATAGCAGTATCCGGACTAGCGACCTACGAGCAGTACTTC. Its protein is CASSIAVSGLATYEQYF.